The entry below describes one TCR beta chain. The V gene's germline CDR1 is SGDLS and CDR2 YYNGEE. The V end was cut by 2 bases, the J end by 4 bases, with 10 bases between. This CDR3 spans 14 amino acids. The data were taken from a study of T cell changes during pregnancy in multiple sclerosis. Generated by immunoSEQ multiplex PCR, the TCRdb table keeps only in-frame clones and is missing some. The sample has some 100,000 clones; about 94% are singletons. The TCR sequence derives from a female donor with multiple sclerosis, enrolled in a pregnancy study. This chain links TRBV9 with TRBJ2-1; no reliable D call. The sequenced sample was peripheral blood, obtained before pregnancy. The CDR3 bases are TGTGCCAGCAGCGTTGGCCAGGATTACAATGAGCAGTTCTTC. This codes for CASSVGQDYNEQFF.